These 5 T cell receptor beta chains came from one sample sequenced in a study of blood T cell repertoires in COVID-19. Repertoires were generated with immunoSEQ multiplex PCR, while TCRdb's copy carries only in-frame clones and drops some. In the table there are approximately 50,000 clones, about 87% of which are singletons. The sequencing sample was made of peripheral blood. These receptors were obtained from a human donor in a cohort sampled during active COVID-19.

The chain couples TRBV7-3 to TRBJ2-1; 7 bases are a match to TRBD2. The CDR3 extends over 15 amino acids. Germline V CDR1 and CDR2: SGHTA, FQGTGA. V was clipped by 0 bases and J by 2 bases; unmatched bases: 1. This chain's CDR3 is CASSLTGGTYNEQFF. The CDR3 bases are TGTGCCAGCAGCTTAACGGGGGGGACCTACAATGAGCAGTTCTTC.

The gene calls are TRBV30 and TRBJ2-3, with TRBD2 matching 13 bases. CDR1 is GTSNPN, CDR2 SVGIG, per germline (reference sequence). The CDR3 covers 16 residues. J lost 4 bases, V lost 3 bases, and 7 bases had no gene match. CDR3 in DNA: TGTGCCTGGAGACTAGCGGGAGGGCCAAGGGCAGATACGCAGTATTTT. Translation: CAWRLAGGPRADTQYF.

This clone was detected only a few times. This sequence joins TRBV6-5 and TRBJ1-1; TRBD1 is a possible D gene (6 bases). Trimming took off 8 bases at V and 1 base at J, with 11 bases between the two ends. Germline V gives CDR1 MNHEY, CDR2 SVGAGI. CDR3 length: 13 residues. The CDR3 DNA is TGTGCCAGCCTATCGACAGGGAACACTGAAGCTTTCTTT. Amino acids: CASLSTGNTEAFF.

This chain joins TRBV30 and TRBJ1-3; D gene ambiguous. CDR1 is GTSNPN, CDR2 SVGIG, per germline (reference sequence). V dropped 4 bases and J dropped 0 bases, with 4 bases sitting between them. CDR3 length: 12 residues. DNA of the CDR3: TGTGCCTGGACGAGCTCTGGAAACACCATATATTTT. This codes for CAWTSSGNTIYF.

The chain couples TRBV9 to TRBJ1-1; 9 positions agree with TRBD1. The CDR3 totals 14 residues. The V segment lost 4 bases and the J segment 4 bases; nucleotides outside the gene matches: 5. Germline CDR1 reads SGDLS; CDR2 reads YYNGEE. CDR3 in amino acids: CASSPTGGVTEAFF. The CDR3 region has the DNA TGTGCCAGCAGCCCGACAGGGGGGGTCACTGAAGCTTTCTTT.